The T cell receptor (beta chain) under discussion was sequenced for a study of blood T cell repertoires in COVID-19 (dated by TCRdb to about 2020). In the study overall: Samples from collaborators originated in the United States, Italy and Spain and spanned both the acute and convalescent phases of COVID-19. The dataset comprised deeply sampled blood TCRbeta repertoires from subjects exposed to, actively infected with, or recovered from COVID-19. The prospective study material was composed of cDNA or gDNA derived from T cells, B-cell-depleted T cells, or PBMCs. The repertoires were released in a freely available public database intended as a resource for research on the immune response to SARS-CoV-2. Samples came from the ongoing ImmuneRACE study (first 160 participants) plus 1,254 subjects from 6 global collaborators. Sample metadata almost always included a de-identified subject ID, COVID-19 status, age in years and sex. Where available, HLA class I and class II types were taken from metadata supplied by the sample provider and were not determined by assay-based typing. General conclusions and limits of the study: How much clinical and demographic metadata was included differed by source and by participant, and the metadata was provided uncurated.

Reading the germline V gene (reference sequence) gives CDR1 GTSNPN and CDR2 SVGIG. Reading from cysteine to phenylalanine, the CDR3 counts 20 amino acids. Just the 60-base CDR3 DNA is kept, in frame starting at base 1. Unmatched junction bases come to 16, with V trimmed by 1 base and J by 0 bases. TCRbeta CDR3 regions were amplified from genomic DNA using the immunoSEQ Assay, a bias-controlled multiplex PCR. The study's own analysis went as follows. The number of nucleated cells in each sample was estimated by amplification of reference gene primers within the assay. To quantify the absolute abundance of each unique TCRbeta CDR3 rearrangement, sequence reads were collapsed and filtered. For each sample, productive Simpson clonality was calculated as the square root of Simpson's diversity index over productive rearrangements. Imported from immuneACCESS, the table was reduced by TCRdb to in-frame sequences with V and J called. These copies leave out some clones; in studies compared against another copy, an unresolved V gene accounts for under half, and the cause of the remainder is not known. The DNA gave D and trimming, while V, J and clone size come from that table. This sample gives around 400,000 clones in total; about four fifths of them show up just once. The ten largest account for around 5.1% of the sample.

Participants in the prospective study were enrolled through a virtual design, were aged about 18 to 100 years, and lived in roughly 24 United States geographic areas. To assign participants to cohorts, the prospective study relied on clinical history that participants themselves reported in a screening survey and a study questionnaire. For ImmuneRACE Cohort 3, a participant was defined as recovered based on two consecutive negative NP/OP PCR tests, clearance by a healthcare professional, or resolution of symptoms. Mobile phlebotomists in the prospective study collected whole blood, serum and a nasopharyngeal or oropharyngeal swab from every participant. Additional blood draws and questionnaires over an approximately 2-month period could optionally be provided by prospective study participants. Blood samples from the prospective study were shipped frozen or at room temperature prior to DNA extraction.

This clone was seen a single time. What antigen it recognizes has not been identified. Qualities for individual bases were not recorded, and no much larger clone is one base off. The V and J segments used are TRBV30 and TRBJ2-7, and 12 junctional nucleotides match TRBD2. This clonotype was obtained from a woman between 45 and 65 years old who had recovered from COVID-19. The sequencing sample was made of PBMCs or T cells enriched from blood (not recorded which). The CDR3 corresponds to CAWSEGWTSGVLGSSYEQYF. The nucleotide sequence is given as TGTGCCTGGAGTGAAGGGTGGACTAGCGGGGTACTGGGGAGCTCCTACGAGCAGTACTTC.